The 30 T cell receptor beta chains in this list originate from one sample, sequenced in a study of identical twins. TCRdb itself ran the 5' RACE reads through MiXCR, one entry per CDR3 protein. The sample carries roughly 690,000 distinct CDR3 sequences, 6% to 6.5% recorded once. Sequenced input: naive T cells sorted from blood. All receptors derive from a man aged 18 to 29 in good health.

This clonotype was counted at least ten times. The V call is TRBV5-1, the J call TRBJ2-2, with TRBD2 identical over 11 bases. J lost 2 bases, V lost 4 bases, and 4 bases had no gene match. The germline CDR1 and CDR2 sequences are SGHRS and YFSETQ. The CDR3 is 16 amino acids. CDR3 DNA: TGCGCCAGCAGCCCTGGACTAGCGGGCAACACCGGGGAGCTGTTTTTT. It specifies CASSPGLAGNTGELFF. The full variable domain, its missing parts supplied by reference TRBV5-1 and TRBJ2-2, is KAGVTQTPRYLIKTRGQQVTLSCSPISGHRSVSWYQQTPGQGLQFLFEYFSETQRNKGNFPGRFSGRQFSNSRSEMNVSTLELGDSALYLCASSPGLAGNTGELFFGEGSRLTVL.

This clonotype was counted many times. J is TRBJ2-1 and V is TRBV6-1, with 8 nucleotides matching TRBD2. The CDR3 is 15 residues long. After removal of 6 bases from V and 1 base from J, the junction contained 5 bases not matched to a gene. Germline assignment: CDR1 MNHNS and CDR2 SASEGT. CDR3 sequence (DNA): TGTGCCAGCAGAACACTAGCGGAGTCCTACAATGAGCAGTTCTTC. This codes for CASRTLAESYNEQFF.

This chain connects TRBV29-1 to TRBJ2-1; 13 positions match TRBD2. CDR1 and CDR2 (germline): SQVTM, ANQGSEA. The V and J ends lost 7 bases and 4 bases, in that order; junction bases with no gene match: 10. CDR3 length equals 16 residues. CDR3 in amino acids: CSGERLAGGMYNEQFF. The CDR3 region has the DNA TGCAGCGGCGAGAGACTAGCGGGAGGAATGTACAATGAGCAGTTCTTC.

This clonotype appeared a few times. The chain combines TRBV20-1 with TRBJ2-1, with TRBD2 matching 7 bases. After removal of 5 bases from V and 9 bases from J, the junction contained 10 bases not matched to a gene. The CDR3 sequence is 13 residues long. The germline V gene encodes CDR1 DFQATT and CDR2 SNEGSKA (reference sequence). CDR3 residues: CSAAPGRGGEQFF. The CDR3 DNA sequence: TGCAGTGCTGCGCCAGGGAGGGGAGGTGAGCAGTTCTTC.

The chain combines TRBV7-2 with TRBJ1-1; no definite D call. The CDR3 covers 9 residues. Per germline, CDR1 SGHTA and CDR2 FQGNSA. Trimming cost V 5 bases and J 11 bases, with 6 bases left between them. The CDR3 region is CASSPSAFF. In DNA form, the CDR3 reads TGTGCCAGCAGCCCCTCGGCTTTCTTT.

Only a few counts were recorded for this clonotype. The chain joins TRBV20-1 to TRBJ2-6; a weak D match, TRBD2 (5 bases). CDR1 is DFQATT and CDR2 is SNEGSKA in the germline V gene (reference sequence). This CDR3 spans 11 amino acids. CDR3 sequence: CAAGEANVLTF. The CDR3 DNA follows: TGCGCCGCCGGGGAGGCCAACGTCCTGACTTTC.

This clonotype occurred many times. The chain employs TRBV12-3 or TRBV12-4 and TRBJ1-2; 9 nucleotides align to TRBD1. V shed 1 base, J shed 4 bases, and the junction held 7 bases outside the gene matches. The CDR3 is 16 amino acids. The CDR3 is CASSLERQGGGYGYTF. In DNA, the CDR3 is TGTGCCAGCAGTTTAGAGCGACAGGGGGGTGGCTATGGCTACACCTTC.

The table lists this clonotype with many counts. The V call is TRBV12-3 or TRBV12-4, the J call TRBJ2-1; D not certain. V was shortened by 7 bases and J by 9 bases, with 13 bases between the two germline ends. The CDR3 runs 12 residues. The CDR3 region has the DNA TGTGCCAGCACTGATCCCCCCGGTGAGCAGTTCTTC. Translation: CASTDPPGEQFF.

This clonotype was counted many times. The CDR3 reads CASSLGTAGITTNEKLFF. Written as DNA, the CDR3 is TGTGCCAGCAGTCTAGGGACCGCCGGGATCACAACTAATGAAAAACTGTTTTTT. The rearrangement joins TRBV12-3 or TRBV12-4 to TRBJ1-4; D possibly corresponds to TRBD1 (5 bases). Trimming left V 5 bases short and J 0 bases short, with 19 bases between. The CDR3 extends over 18 amino acids.

Ten or more counts support this clonotype. J is TRBJ2-1 and V is TRBV7-2; 8 nucleotides match TRBD2. Germline V CDR1 and CDR2: SGHTA, FQGNSA. This CDR3 spans 17 amino acids. The trim removed 5 bases at V and 1 base at J, leaving 10 bases unmatched. CDR3 sequence: CASSRLPSSGSYNEQFF. CDR3 bases: TGTGCCAGCAGCCGCCTCCCCTCTAGCGGGTCCTACAATGAGCAGTTCTTC.

This clonotype was observed a handful of times. CDR3 in DNA: TGTGCCTGGACAGTACCAAACCAAGAGACCCAGTACTTC. This codes for CAWTVPNQETQYF. The chain uses TRBV30 and TRBJ2-5; no reliable D call. The V gene lost 4 bases and the J gene lost 0 bases, with 9 bases spanning the gap. Germline V gene data show CDR1 as GTSNPN and CDR2 as SVGIG (reference sequence). The CDR3 consists of 13 residues.

The chain employs TRBV2 and TRBJ2-1; D not certain. The CDR3 is 11 residues long. Germline V gene lookup returns CDR1 SNHLY and CDR2 FYNNEI. V lost 6 bases and J 10 bases, leaving 10 bases between the germline ends. CDR3 sequence (DNA): TGTGCCAGCAGCGAAAATAGGGAGCAGTTCTTC. Its translation: CASSENREQFF.

This clonotype was observed a handful of times. V and J are TRBV20-1 and TRBJ2-1; D call uncertain. The germline V gene encodes CDR1 DFQATT and CDR2 SNEGSKA (reference sequence). The length of the CDR3 is 12 residues. The V end was cut by 0 bases, the J end by 11 bases, with 11 bases between. Here the CDR3 reads CSARDIKAQQFF. For the CDR3, the DNA is TGCAGTGCTAGAGATATCAAGGCCCAGCAGTTCTTC.

This clonotype was seen ten or more times. The V call is TRBV29-1, the J call TRBJ2-1, with 8 bases matching TRBD1. Germline lookup yields CDR1 SQVTM and CDR2 ANQGSEA. J gave up 7 bases and V 1 base, and 6 bases lay outside the gene matches. The CDR3 covers 14 residues. The CDR3 here is CSVEGQGAWNEQFF. DNA for the CDR3: TGCAGCGTTGAAGGTCAGGGGGCGTGGAATGAGCAGTTCTTC.

This clonotype has ten or more counts. The V gene is TRBV12-3 or TRBV12-4, the J gene TRBJ2-2; possibly TRBD1 or TRBD2 for D (5 bases each). Trimming cost V 1 base and J 0 bases, with 15 bases left between them. The CDR3 runs to 18 residues. The CDR3 DNA follows: TGTGCCAGCAGTTTAGGGACGATTTGGGGGACGAACACCGGGGAGCTGTTTTTT. Translated: CASSLGTIWGTNTGELFF.

This sequence joins TRBV10-1 and TRBJ2-5; D not certain. Germline V gene lookup returns CDR1 WNHNN and CDR2 SYGVQD (reference sequence). Trimming shortened V by 0 bases and J by 2 bases, and 16 bases separated the two germline ends. This CDR3 region has 17 residues. This CDR3 is CASSESRGYPIQETQYF. The CDR3 DNA reads as TGCGCCAGCAGTGAGTCCCGTGGCTATCCAATTCAAGAGACCCAGTACTTC.

This clonotype showed up many times. The chain recombines TRBV12-3 or TRBV12-4 with TRBJ1-4, with 10 bases identical to TRBD1. This CDR3 has 14 amino acids. V was clipped by 6 bases and J by 8 bases; unmatched bases: 6. CDR3 in DNA: TGTGCCAGCAGCCAAGACAGGGGGCCCGAAAAACTGTTTTTT. Protein: CASSQDRGPEKLFF.

A few counts support this clonotype. The chain uses TRBV24-1 and TRBJ2-1; D tentatively reads TRBD1 or TRBD2 (5 bases each). Germline V gene lookup returns CDR1 KGHDR and CDR2 SFDVKD. The ends were cut back, 4 bases at V and 9 bases at J, with 27 bases in the middle. This CDR3 has 18 residues. CDR3 sequence: CATSETGTTDGFHGEQFF. In nucleotides, the CDR3 is TGTGCCACCAGTGAAACCGGGACGACCGATGGGTTCCACGGTGAGCAGTTCTTC.

This clonotype has a count of ten or more. J is TRBJ1-1 and V is TRBV29-1, with 8 nucleotides matching TRBD1. After removal of 5 bases from V and 4 bases from J, the junction contained 3 bases not matched to a gene. Per the germline V gene, CDR1 is SQVTM and CDR2 is ANQGSEA. The CDR3 contains 12 residues. CDR3: CSVNTGGTEAFF. The CDR3, as DNA: TGCAGCGTTAACACAGGGGGCACTGAAGCTTTCTTT.

The rearrangement links TRBV20-1 to TRBJ1-6; D remains unclear. Trimming pared 0 bases from V and 1 base from J, leaving 7 bases between. Per the germline V gene, CDR1 is DFQATT and CDR2 is SNEGSKA (reference sequence). This CDR3 is 15 amino acids long. CDR3 sequence reads: CSARDVGSYNSPLHF. DNA of the CDR3: TGCAGTGCTAGAGATGTGGGTTCCTATAATTCACCCCTCCACTTT.

This clonotype was seen repeatedly, ten times or more. The chain joins TRBV20-1 to TRBJ2-3; the match to TRBD2 covers 10 bases. Germline V gene lookup returns CDR1 DFQATT and CDR2 SNEGSKA (reference sequence). The CDR3 extends over 16 amino acids. Germline trimming cut 0 bases from V and 1 base from J; bases unmatched to any gene: 4. The CDR3 DNA follows: TGCAGTGCTAGAGATTGGAGCGGGAGGGGCACAGATACGCAGTATTTT. Protein: CSARDWSGRGTDTQYF.

Many counts were recorded for this clonotype. The chain carries TRBV28 and TRBJ2-5; 9 bases agree with TRBD1. The V gene's germline CDR1 is MDHEN and CDR2 SYDVKM. The CDR3 spans 13 residues. Trimming cost V 4 bases and J 6 bases; bases outside gene matches: 3. CDR3 sequence reads: CASSSQGAQTQYF. Here the CDR3 DNA reads TGTGCCAGCAGTTCACAGGGGGCGCAGACCCAGTACTTC. The full variable domain, rest sourced from reference TRBV28 and TRBJ2-5, is DVKVTQSSRYLVKRTGEKVFLECVQDMDHENMFWYRQDPGLGLRLIYFSYDVKMKEKGDIPEGYSVSREKKERFSLILESASTNQTSMYLCASSSQGAQTQYFGPGTRLLVL.

The gene calls are TRBV3-1 and TRBJ2-4; D gene uncertain. Germline V gives CDR1 LGHDT, CDR2 YNNKEL (reference sequence). V lost 0 bases and J 2 bases, leaving 8 bases between the germline ends. There are 15 residues in the CDR3. The CDR3 region has the DNA TGTGCCAGCAGCCAAGAGAAAGGGTCCAAAAACATTCAGTACTTC. This encodes CASSQEKGSKNIQYF.

A few counts support this clonotype. At one of its ends the junction is not consistent with the germline gene, which may arise from a read error. The chain uses TRBV11-1 and TRBJ2-4; D unresolved. This CDR3 region has 10 residues. Germline-derived CDR1 and CDR2 are SGHAT and FQDESV (reference sequence). CDR3 protein: CASSLGPGHF. As DNA, the CDR3 is TGTGCCAGCAGCTTAGGGCCGGGTCACTTC.

V is TRBV28 and J is TRBJ2-7, with D perhaps TRBD1 (6 bases). Germline V gene data show CDR1 as MDHEN and CDR2 as SYDVKM. V was clipped by 4 bases and J by 6 bases, with 19 bases between them. The CDR3 is made up of 15 amino acids. The CDR3 protein is CASSSPRDKRGEQYF. In DNA, the CDR3 is TGTGCCAGCAGTTCGCCCCGGGACAAGCGCGGCGAGCAGTACTTC.

This clonotype occurred many times. The chain joins TRBV20-1 to TRBJ2-1, with no clear D. The CDR3 runs to 16 residues. V dropped 3 bases and J dropped 0 bases, with 15 bases sitting between them. Germline CDR1 reads DFQATT; CDR2 reads SNEGSKA (reference sequence). CDR3 sequence: CSARHWIRSSYNEQFF. The CDR3 DNA reads as TGCAGTGCTAGGCACTGGATCAGAAGCTCCTACAATGAGCAGTTCTTC.

Many counts were recorded for this clonotype. The genes are TRBV5-5 and TRBJ1-4, with 8 bases identical to TRBD1. Germline values: CDR1 SGHKS, CDR2 YYEKEE (reference sequence). The trim removed 1 base at V and 6 bases at J, leaving 2 bases unmatched. The CDR3 sequence is 14 residues long. The DNA of the CDR3 is TGTGCCAGCAGCTTGCAGGGGGCGGATGAAAAACTGTTTTTT. Protein: CASSLQGADEKLFF.

This clonotype was seen many times. The gene calls are TRBV29-1 and TRBJ2-1; 9 positions match TRBD2. CDR3 length: 13 amino acids. Per the germline V gene, CDR1 is SQVTM and CDR2 is ANQGSEA. With V trimmed by 0 bases and J by 12 bases, 6 bases remained unmatched. CDR3 bases: TGCAGCGTTGAAGATCTAGGCGGGAGGGTGCAGTTCTTC. Its translation: CSVEDLGGRVQFF.

This clonotype was detected a few times. The genes are TRBV20-1 and TRBJ2-3; 9 nucleotides agree with TRBD2. Germline V gene data show CDR1 as DFQATT and CDR2 as SNEGSKA (reference sequence). V shed 7 bases and J 0 bases; nucleotides not matched to a gene: 11. This CDR3 is built from 16 residues. The CDR3 spells CSVRKLTSGSTDTQYF. CDR3 in DNA: TGCAGTGTCAGAAAATTAACTAGCGGGAGCACAGATACGCAGTATTTT.

This clonotype was observed at least ten times. The V call is TRBV10-3, the J call TRBJ1-1; 10 bases line up with TRBD1. The trim removed 10 bases at V and 3 bases at J, leaving 5 bases unmatched. Germline CDR1 ENHRY, CDR2 SYGVKD. The CDR3 covers 13 residues. This chain's CDR3 is CATRQGADTEAFF. DNA of the CDR3: TGTGCCACGAGACAGGGGGCTGACACTGAAGCTTTCTTT.